This TCR beta chain was observed in a study of blood T cells in healthy people across ages. Findings and limits, study-wide: Whereas aged donors had fewer naive CD4+ cells, long-lived donors had more of them and higher diversity. Any conclusive comparison of naive versus antigen-experienced cells was prevented by using unsorted PBMCs. Estimates drawn from one million T cells were deemed to understate diversity.

Trimming took off 2 bases at V and 3 bases at J, with 11 bases between the two ends. The CDR3 is made up of 14 amino acids. PCR was performed a second time for about 6 to 11 cycles using a sample-barcoded 5' primer and a J-beta primer mix. From the 5' RACE reads, TCRdb called clonotypes with MiXCR, one entry per CDR3 protein. This sample has around 1.5 million distinct CDR3 sequences; 42% occur once, and the top ten carry roughly 7.7%. In its sample, this clonotype was seen a few times. The antigen is unknown. The receptor comes from a woman in her late teens or twenties in good health. The chain uses TRBV12-3 or TRBV12-4 and TRBJ2-7, with TRBD1 as a possible D gene (6 bases). Sequencing was performed on blood. Written as DNA, the CDR3 is TGTGCCAGCAGTTTATGGGGGCGCGACTACGAGCAGTACTTC. Amino acid sequence: CASSLWGRDYEQYF.